The rows below give T cell receptor beta chains drawn from one sample of a study of T cell responses to AZD1222 COVID-19 vaccine. Data came from immunoSEQ multiplex PCR; TCRdb stores just in-frame clones and leaves some out. The sample records 110,000 to 150,000 clones, roughly 90% being singletons. Here the sequenced sample was peripheral blood, taken on day 0 of AZD1222 vaccination. These receptors came from an adult in good health. The CDR3 runs from the conserved cysteine through the conserved F or W. The D gene is left open where the match is weak. A row's size may be missing; if present it is once, few, many or a size class.

>NA|TRBD1|TRBV7-2|TRBJ1-2|13
CASSLGQGYGYTF
TGTGCCAGCAGCTTAGGACAGGGGTATGGCTACACCTTC
>NA|NA|TRBV28|TRBJ1-5|15
CASKHRDYSNQPQHF
TGTGCCAGTAAACACAGGGATTATAGCAATCAGCCCCAGCATTTT
>NA|NA|TRBV4-1|TRBJ1-4|15
CASSLTGLANEKLFF
TGCGCCAGCAGCCTGACAGGCCTAGCTAATGAAAAACTGTTTTTT
>NA|NA|TRBV5-1|TRBJ1-3|14
CASSSLGASDTIYF
TGCGCCAGCAGCTCGCTCGGAGCGTCGGACACCATATATTTT
>NA|NA|TRBV13|TRBJ1-2|14
CASSLYRENYGYTF
TGTGCCAGCAGCTTATACAGGGAAAACTATGGCTACACCTTC
>NA|NA|TRBV30|TRBJ2-7|11
CACRWGYEQYF
TGTGCCTGCCGTTGGGGATACGAGCAGTACTTC
>NA|NA|TRBV5-1|TRBJ1-4|14
CASSQRGPNEKLFF
TGCGCCAGCAGCCAGCGGGGCCCCAATGAAAAACTGTTTTTT
>NA|NA|TRBV20-1|TRBJ2-3|10
CSADTDTQYF
TGCAGTGCAGACACAGATACGCAGTATTTT
>once|NA|TRBV7-6|TRBJ2-5|15
CASSLRVGGQETQYF
TGTGCCAGCAGCTTACGTGTAGGCGGTCAAGAGACCCAGTACTTC
>NA|NA|TRBV24-1|TRBJ2-2|14
CATSDPRGTGELFF
TGTGCCACCAGTGACCCGCGGGGAACCGGGGAGCTGTTTTTT
>NA|NA|TRBV12-3/TRBV12-4|TRBJ1-5|12
CASSPSNQPQHF
TGTGCCAGCAGTCCGAGCAATCAGCCCCAGCATTTT
>NA|NA|TRBV3-1/TRBV3-2|TRBJ1-6|14
CASRYGGPNSPLHF
TGTGCCAGCAGGTATGGGGGGCCTAATTCACCCCTCCACTTT
>NA|NA|TRBV13|TRBJ1-1|12
CASSPRHGEAFF
TGTGCCAGCAGCCCCCGCCACGGTGAAGCTTTCTTT
>NA|NA|TRBV2|TRBJ2-1|17
CASSETMAVSSYNEQFF
TGTGCCAGCAGTGAAACAATGGCGGTTAGCTCCTACAATGAGCAGTTCTTC
>NA|NA|TRBV12-3/TRBV12-4|TRBJ2-2|10
CASRSLELFF
TGTGCCAGCAGGTCCCTGGAGCTGTTTTTT
>NA|NA|TRBV18|TRBJ2-1|12
CASSPHYNEQFF
TGTGCCAGCTCGCCTCACTACAATGAGCAGTTCTTC
>NA|NA|TRBV7-9|TRBJ2-7|13
CASSPQDSYEQYF
TGTGCCAGCAGCCCGCAAGACAGTTACGAGCAGTACTTC
>NA|NA|TRBV2|TRBJ1-2|13
CATTGTAYYGYTF
TGTGCCACAACCGGGACTGCTTACTATGGCTACACCTTC
>NA|NA|TRBV6-4|TRBJ2-1|13
CASSDSTVNEQFF
TGTGCCAGCAGTGACTCGACCGTCAATGAGCAGTTCTTC
>NA|TRBD2|TRBV5-4|TRBJ2-1|15
CASRSLAGGFNEQFF
TGTGCCAGCAGGTCACTAGCGGGAGGGTTCAATGAGCAGTTCTTC
>NA|NA|TRBV6-5|TRBJ2-7|13
CASGPLGPYEQYF
TGTGCCAGCGGGCCGTTGGGTCCCTACGAGCAGTACTTC
>NA|NA|TRBV14|TRBJ1-3|13
CASSLPGGNTIYF
TGTGCCAGCAGCCTCCCGGGTGGAAACACCATATATTTT
>NA|NA|TRBV19|TRBJ2-1|17
CASSLRRQKGSYNEQFF
TGTGCCAGTAGTCTAAGGAGGCAGAAGGGGTCCTACAATGAGCAGTTCTTC
>NA|NA|TRBV5-4|TRBJ2-5|13
CASSLIISETQYF
TGTGCCAGCAGCTTGATTATATCGGAGACCCAGTACTTC
>NA|TRBD2|TRBV5-1|TRBJ2-1|16
CASSWPGGLARNEQFF
TGCGCCAGCAGCTGGCCCGGTGGACTAGCCCGCAATGAGCAGTTCTTC
>NA|NA|TRBV28|TRBJ1-5|15
CASRGSWGSNQPQHF
TGTGCCAGCAGAGGCTCGTGGGGGAGCAATCAGCCCCAGCATTTT
>once|NA|TRBV6-1|TRBJ2-2|17
CASSEDPSGPITGELFF
TGTGCCAGCAGTGAAGATCCTTCGGGACCGATCACCGGGGAGCTGTTTTTT
>NA|NA|TRBV5-1|TRBJ1-1|16
CASSDGSLGVRTEAFF
TGCGCCAGCAGTGACGGATCATTGGGGGTGCGGACTGAAGCTTTCTTT
>NA|NA|TRBV6-6|TRBJ2-1|14
CASSGAGAYNEQFF
TGTGCCAGCAGTGGAGCGGGTGCATACAATGAGCAGTTCTTC
>NA|TRBD2|TRBV28|TRBJ2-3|17
CASSFPLSGRSTDTQYF
TGTGCCAGCAGTTTCCCCCTTAGCGGGCGGAGCACAGATACGCAGTATTTT
>NA|TRBD2|TRBV27|TRBJ2-1|16
CASRPRWRGAPNEQFF
TGTGCCAGCAGACCTCGATGGCGGGGGGCACCCAATGAGCAGTTCTTC
>NA|TRBD1|TRBV7-9|TRBJ1-2|15
CASSLGSTGERGYTF
TGTGCCAGCAGCTTAGGCTCTACAGGGGAGCGAGGCTACACCTTC
>NA|TRBD1|TRBV6-1|TRBJ2-1|16
CASSEAGRQGINEQFF
TGTGCCAGCAGTGAAGCGGGGAGACAGGGGATCAATGAGCAGTTCTTC
>NA|NA|TRBV28|TRBJ2-3|14
CASSRRDSTDTQYF
TGTGCCAGCAGTCGCCGGGACAGCACAGATACGCAGTATTTT
>once|TRBD1|TRBV28|TRBJ1-1|16
CASSFRRGQLNTEAFF
TGTGCCAGCAGTTTTAGGAGGGGGCAGTTGAACACTGAAGCTTTCTTT
>NA|NA|TRBV2|TRBJ1-2|13
CASRVGVIYGYTF
TGTGCCAGCAGGGTAGGAGTCATCTATGGCTACACCTTC
>NA|NA|TRBV5-6|TRBJ1-5|14
CASSLGLGNQPQHF
TGTGCCAGCAGCTTGGGCTTGGGGAATCAGCCCCAGCATTTT
>NA|TRBD2|TRBV5-1|TRBJ2-1|15
CASSFSGTRSNEQFF
TGCGCCAGCAGCTTCTCCGGGACTAGGAGCAATGAGCAGTTCTTC
>NA|NA|TRBV6-5|TRBJ1-3|15
CASRSDTHSGNTIYF
TGTGCCAGCAGGAGTGACACCCACTCTGGAAACACCATATATTTT
>few|TRBD1|TRBV19|TRBJ1-1|13
CASRQGAYTEAFF
TGTGCCAGTAGACAGGGGGCGTACACTGAAGCTTTCTTT
>once|NA|TRBV3-1/TRBV3-2|TRBJ2-1|12
CASTGRGNEQFF
TGTGCCAGCACCGGGAGAGGCAATGAGCAGTTCTTC
>NA|NA|TRBV7-2|TRBJ2-2|15
CASSSRGRNTGELFF
TGTGCCAGCAGCTCCAGAGGCCGGAACACCGGGGAGCTGTTTTTT
>NA|NA|TRBV28|TRBJ2-1|14
CASSFGDNYNEQFF
TGTGCCAGCAGTTTTGGGGACAACTACAATGAGCAGTTCTTC
>few|NA|TRBV19|TRBJ2-2|16
CASSHPGAWNTGELFF
TGTGCCAGTAGTCATCCCGGGGCCTGGAACACCGGGGAGCTGTTTTTT
>NA|NA|TRBV3-1/TRBV3-2|TRBJ1-3|15
CASSRSEYSGNTIYF
TGTGCCAGCAGCCGATCAGAGTACTCTGGAAACACCATATATTTT
>once|NA|TRBV27|TRBJ2-5|13
CASSQTWWETQYF
TGTGCCAGCAGTCAGACTTGGTGGGAGACCCAGTACTTC